The 8 T cell receptor beta chains in this list originate from one sample, sequenced in a study of OX40 agonist ivuxolimab in advanced cancers. TCRdb keeps only in-frame clones here, not all; method: immunoSEQ multiplex PCR. Here the sample spans about 77,000 clones, 75% to 90% being singletons. This sample comprised CD4+ or CD8+ T cells sorted from blood, obtained in a trial of the OX40 agonist ivuxolimab. The receptor set was obtained from an adult with an advanced solid tumor such as melanoma, head and neck, liver or kidney cancer.

V gene TRBV18 combines with J gene TRBJ1-1; 7 nucleotides line up with TRBD1. Trimming at V came to 2 bases and at J to 3 bases, leaving 6 bases not matched to a gene. This CDR3 region has 15 residues. Germline CDR1 KGHSH, CDR2 LQKENI. The CDR3 DNA reads TGTGCCAGCTCACCATCAGAGGGGGCATACACTGAAGCTTTCTTT. Translation gives CASSPSEGAYTEAFF.

The CDR3 spells CASSLSMNTEAFF. The CDR3 coding sequence is TGTGCCAGCAGTTTGTCGATGAACACTGAAGCTTTCTTT. This chain uses TRBV2 with TRBJ1-1, with D hard to call. The V gene lost 5 bases and the J gene lost 0 bases, with 7 bases spanning the gap. The CDR3 has 13 amino acids. Germline CDR1 SNHLY, CDR2 FYNNEI.

Of note for this clone: A much larger clone is a single base away; this may be a read error. J is TRBJ1-2 and V is TRBV28, with D unclear. V was cut by 3 bases and J by 8 bases, with 10 bases left in between. The CDR3 contains 12 residues. Germline V CDR1 and CDR2: MDHEN, SYDVKM. The CDR3 loop reads CASSFWKEGYTF. Written as DNA, the CDR3 is TGTGCCAGCAGTTTCTGGAAAGAGGGCTACACCTTC.

The CDR3 region has the DNA TGTGCCAGCCTAGGGTCCCCGCCAGGACCCCTCCACTTT. Translating gives CASLGSPPGPLHF. The J gene is TRBJ1-6, the V gene TRBV2; no reliable D call. Looked up from germline, CDR1 is SNHLY and CDR2 is FYNNEI. The V and J ends lost 8 bases and 12 bases respectively, with 17 bases between them. The CDR3 spans 13 residues.

This clone was counted once. The chain has TRBV9 and TRBJ2-1; possibly TRBD1 for D (6 bases). The CDR3 runs to 14 residues. Between the trimmed V and J ends, which lost 4 bases and 2 bases, there was a span of 10 bases. The germline gives CDR1 SGDLS, CDR2 YYNGEE. The CDR3 DNA reads as TGTGCCAGCAGCATGGGGGCGGCCTACAATGAGCAGTTCTTC. It codes for CASSMGAAYNEQFF.

V gene TRBV6-6 combines with J gene TRBJ2-7; 9 nucleotides align to TRBD1. CDR3 length equals 15 residues. V lost 6 bases, J lost 5 bases, and 11 bases stayed unmatched. CDR1 and CDR2 (germline): MNHNY, SVGAGI (reference sequence). CDR3 in amino acids: CASSPRGTGNHEQYF. CDR3 sequence (DNA): TGTGCCAGCAGCCCAAGGGGGACAGGGAATCACGAGCAGTACTTC.

The chain uses TRBV19 and TRBJ2-2; the match to TRBD1 covers 12 bases. This CDR3 is built from 17 residues. Germline V CDR1 and CDR2: LNHDA, SQIVND (reference sequence). V shed 4 bases, J shed 5 bases, and the junction held 8 bases outside the gene matches. The CDR3 reads CASSNRDRGPRTGELFF. Written as DNA, the CDR3 is TGTGCCAGTAGTAACCGGGACAGGGGGCCGAGGACCGGGGAGCTGTTTTTT.

This clone was picked up a small number of times. The chain recombines TRBV7-9 with TRBJ1-2; no clear D gene. CDR1 and CDR2 (germline): SEHNR, FQNEAQ (reference sequence). Trimming removed 5 bases at V and 4 bases at J, with 8 bases between. The CDR3 spans 12 residues. The CDR3 DNA reads as TGTGCCAGCAGCGGTGAGGGCTATGGCTACACCTTC. Translating it yields CASSGEGYGYTF.